The 8 T cell receptor beta chains given below trace back to one sample, sequenced in a study of blood T cell repertoires in COVID-19. Using immunoSEQ multiplex PCR, the repertoire was profiled, and TCRdb retains in-frame clones only, with some absent. The sample consists of roughly 240,000 clones, roughly 86% of them appearing once. The sample was PBMCs or T cells enriched from blood (not recorded which). The receptor set was obtained from a woman in her 30s with acute COVID-19.

The chain has TRBV7-2 and TRBJ1-2; 8 bases align to TRBD1. The V segment lost 4 bases and the J segment 10 bases; nucleotides outside the gene matches: 11. There are 14 residues in the CDR3. Germline V gene lookup returns CDR1 SGHTA and CDR2 FQGNSA. The CDR3 bases are TGTGCCAGCAGCTCTCGGACAGGGAAATCACACTACACCTTC. Its protein product is CASSSRTGKSHYTF.

The rearrangement uses TRBV11-3 and TRBJ2-1, with 10 bases lining up with TRBD1. Germline V lookup: CDR1 SGHNT, CDR2 YENEEA. The trim removed 4 bases at V and 5 bases at J, leaving 5 bases unmatched. The CDR3 spans 15 residues. The CDR3 DNA is TGTGCCAGCAGCTCCCGGGACAGGGGCCACAATGAGCAGTTCTTC. Translated: CASSSRDRGHNEQFF. Full variable domain (rest looked up from reference TRBV11-3 and TRBJ2-1): EAGVVQSPRYKIIEKKQPVAFWCNPISGHNTLYWYLQNLGQGPELLIRYENEEAVDDSQLPKDRFSAERLKGVDSTLKIQPAELGDSAVYLCASSSRDRGHNEQFFGPGTRLTVL.

The chain couples TRBV19 to TRBJ1-5, with a tentative D call TRBD1 (5 bases). The CDR3 sequence is 14 residues long. Germline-derived CDR1 and CDR2 are LNHDA and SQIVND (reference sequence). V was clipped by 0 bases and J by 6 bases, with 9 bases between them. Written as DNA, the CDR3 is TGTGCCAGTAGTATAGATAGGAGGGGTCAGCCCCAGCATTTT. It specifies CASSIDRRGQPQHF. Full variable domain (remainder filled in from reference TRBV19 and TRBJ1-5): DGGITQSPKYLFRKEGQNVTLSCEQNLNHDAMYWYRQDPGQGLRLIYYSQIVNDFQKGDIAEGYSVSREKKESFPLTVTSAQKNPTAFYLCASSIDRRGQPQHFGDGTRLSIL.

This clone is labeled as medium-sized. As DNA, the CDR3 is TGTGCCAGCAGCCCCCAGGGGGAAAATTCACCCCTCCACTTT. It specifies CASSPQGENSPLHF. The rearrangement uses TRBV6-2 or TRBV6-3 and TRBJ1-6; 7 nucleotides line up with TRBD1. The germline CDR1 and CDR2 sequences are MNHEY and SVGEGT. This CDR3 is 14 amino acids long. The junction had 6 bases not matched to a gene; V was cut back by 6 bases and J by 7 bases.

The chain uses TRBV19 and TRBJ2-1, with TRBD1 as a possible D gene (7 bases). Per germline, CDR1 LNHDA and CDR2 SQIVND (reference sequence). This CDR3 comprises 14 residues. V was cut by 5 bases and J by 6 bases, with 14 bases left in between. The CDR3 sequence: CASSAGQRLNEQFF. The CDR3 DNA reads as TGTGCCAGTAGTGCGGGACAGAGACTCAATGAGCAGTTCTTC.

CDR3 sequence (DNA): TGTGCCAGTAGTGGAACCGGGACTATTGACGAGCAGTTCTTC. Its translation is CASSGTGTIDEQFF. The rearrangement uses TRBV19 and TRBJ2-1; 7 bases map to TRBD2. After removal of 5 bases from V and 10 bases from J, the junction contained 11 bases not matched to a gene. The V gene's germline CDR1 is LNHDA and CDR2 SQIVND (reference sequence). This CDR3 is built from 14 residues.

The chain couples TRBV6-5 to TRBJ1-3; no clear D. The CDR3 is made up of 15 amino acids. CDR1 is MNHEY, CDR2 SVGAGI, per germline. V was trimmed by 8 bases and J by 0 bases, leaving 14 bases between them. The CDR3 DNA is TGTGCCAGCGAGCGGGCATCGAGCTCTGGAAACACCATATATTTT. This translates into CASERASSSGNTIYF.

The J gene is TRBJ1-3, the V gene TRBV5-6; tentative D call: TRBD1 (6 bases). The V and J ends lost 0 bases and 2 bases respectively, with 12 bases between them. Germline loops: CDR1 SGHDT, CDR2 YYEEEE. This CDR3 is 16 amino acids long. Here the CDR3 DNA reads TGTGCCAGCAGCTTGGTAGGGGGAGAGGCTGGAAACACCATATATTTT. As protein: CASSLVGGEAGNTIYF.